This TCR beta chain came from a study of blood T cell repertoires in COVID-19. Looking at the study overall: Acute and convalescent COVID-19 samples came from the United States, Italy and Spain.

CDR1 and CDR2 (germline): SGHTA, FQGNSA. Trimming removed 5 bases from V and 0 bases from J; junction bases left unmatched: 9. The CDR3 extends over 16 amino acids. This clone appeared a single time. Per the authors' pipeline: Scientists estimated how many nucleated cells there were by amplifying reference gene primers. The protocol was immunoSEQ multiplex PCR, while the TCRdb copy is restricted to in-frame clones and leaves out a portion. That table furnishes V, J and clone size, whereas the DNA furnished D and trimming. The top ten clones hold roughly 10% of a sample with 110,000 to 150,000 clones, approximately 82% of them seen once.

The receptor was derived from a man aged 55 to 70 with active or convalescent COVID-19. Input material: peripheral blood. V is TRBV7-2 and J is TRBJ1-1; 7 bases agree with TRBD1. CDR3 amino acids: CASSKRTGPMNTEAFF. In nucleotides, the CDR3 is TGTGCCAGCAGCAAGAGGACAGGACCTATGAACACTGAAGCTTTCTTT. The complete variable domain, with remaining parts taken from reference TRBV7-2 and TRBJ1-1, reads GAGVSQSPSNKVTEKGKDVELRCDPISGHTALYWYRQSLGQGLEFLIYFQGNSAPDKSGLPSDRFSAERTGGSVSTLTIQRTQQEDSAVYLCASSKRTGPMNTEAFFGQGTRLTVV.